The present T cell receptor (beta chain) was sequenced within a study of metastatic and nonmetastatic thyroid tumors. Findings and limits, study-wide: Versus benign nodules, malignant thyroid tumors reportedly had significantly higher TCR beta diversity, in blood and tumor.

This clone was counted many times. Its antigen remains unidentified. Each patient came to thyroid surgery without any prior treatment (of any kind). This CDR3 region has 17 residues. From germline, CDR1 is MGHRA and CDR2 YSYEKL. Trimming cost V 4 bases and J 4 bases; bases outside gene matches: 13. Original processing methods: Between-group CDR3 differences, defined by clinicopathological status, yielded a distant-metastasis classifier for papillary thyroid cancer. TCRdb redid the clone calls on the PCR reads using MiXCR. V and J calls and clone size were set by TCRdb, not the authors. The sample lists some 38,000 clones, approximately 13% occurring once.

Material for sequencing was blood. The TCR comes from a female donor with papillary thyroid cancer or a benign thyroid nodule (not recorded which). Some clones in this sample may be carry-over from other donors' samples. The chain combines TRBV4-1 with TRBJ2-1; 7 positions match TRBD2. CDR3: CASSLSNPSGRYNEQFF. The CDR3, as DNA: TGCGCCAGCAGCCTATCAAATCCTAGCGGCCGTTACAATGAGCAGTTCTTC.